This TCR beta chain was sequenced for a study of cytomegalovirus exposure and HLA in healthy donors. General study points: The authors considered a cluster of highly shared sequence variants likely to be a sequencing artifact. One later analysis reportedly identified an Asian-associated ancestry cluster that showed fewer N-insertions than the approximately 600-donor mean. Fewer than 200 TCR beta chains were listed as cytomegalovirus-associated.

Both 60 Vbeta primers and 13 Jbeta primers went into the PCR. Some clones are missing from TCRdb's copy, which holds only in-frame ones; the method was immunoSEQ multiplex PCR. Seen here are about 220,000 clones, 80% to 85% observed once, and the top ten hold roughly 0.71%. Germline CDR1 MNHNS, CDR2 SASEGT. This CDR3 spans 13 amino acids. Trimming took 4 bases from V and 9 from J; bases not matched to a gene: 6. Unrecorded immune exposures were likely, despite nominal health at sampling. Turning to this clone: Its antigen is as yet unknown.

V usage is TRBV6-1 and J usage is TRBJ1-1, with 9 positions matching TRBD1. The sequence was obtained from a boy aged 2 to 10 in good health and CMV-seronegative. Sequenced material: PBMCs. The CDR3 nucleotides read TGTGCCAGCAGTGTGGACAGGGGATCACAAGCTTTCTTT. Its protein product is CASSVDRGSQAFF.